This TCR beta chain was identified during a study of cytomegalovirus exposure and HLA in healthy donors. Study findings and constraints: The authors enumerated 150 to 200 TCR beta chains as linked to cytomegalovirus. CMV serostatus was the only recorded immune exposure for donors.

In the PCR, 60 Vbeta and 13 Jbeta primers were used. As handled by the study authors: Later, tens of millions of unique TCR beta chains were counted in an analysis, and about 10 million of them were shared. Here immunoSEQ multiplex PCR was the method, and the copy in TCRdb shows in-frame clones only, minus some. That table is the source of V, J and clone size, and D and trimming were worked out from the DNA. Here the sample spans about 120,000 clones, 60% to 80% being singletons. On this clone itself: Its specificity is not known.

The donors were healthy bone marrow donors. This sequence was found in a man aged 45-65 years in good health and CMV-seropositive. Sequenced input: PBMCs.

DNA for the CDR3: TGTGCCAGCAGTGGGACAGGGGGGCAGTCACCCCTCCACTTT. As protein: CASSGTGGQSPLHF. This chain connects TRBV2 to TRBJ1-6; 10 bases match TRBD1. CDR1 is SNHLY, CDR2 FYNNEI, per germline. With V trimmed by 4 bases and J by 10 bases, 4 bases remained unmatched. The CDR3 length is 14 residues.